This T cell receptor (beta chain) came from a study of blood T cell repertoires in COVID-19. Looking at the study overall: From T cells, B-cell-depleted T cells, or PBMCs came the material, which was cDNA or gDNA.

Germline assignment: CDR1 SGHNT and CDR2 YYREEE (reference sequence). V dropped 5 bases and J dropped 5 bases, with 17 bases sitting between them. The CDR3 length is 14 residues. TCRdb keeps only in-frame clones here, not all; method: immunoSEQ multiplex PCR. The repertoire holds about 220,000 clones, with around 84% as singletons. The chain recombines TRBV5-4 with TRBJ2-7; D might be TRBD2 (7 bases). The TCR comes from a man aged 25 to 40 with active or convalescent COVID-19. Sample: peripheral blood. The CDR3 DNA sequence: TGTGCCAGCAGAACTGAAGGGGGGAGGGACGAGCAGTACTTC. This sequence encodes CASRTEGGRDEQYF.